The 10 T cell receptor beta chains listed next were all sequenced from one sample in a study of STAT5B mutations in CD4+ large granular lymphocyte leukemia. TCRdb keeps only in-frame clones here, not all; method: immunoSEQ multiplex PCR. The sample yields about 30,000 clones, under 80% seen once. Source material: CD4+ T cells from blood buffy coats. Receptor source: a human donor in good health.

The V gene is TRBV5-1, the J gene TRBJ2-6, with 7 bases that match TRBD1. V lost 0 bases and J lost 2; bases outside the gene matches: 5. Germline V CDR1 and CDR2: SGHRS, YFSETQ. The CDR3 is made up of 17 amino acids. The DNA of the CDR3 is TGCGCCAGCAGCTTGGCCCCAGGGGGAACTGGGGCCAACGTCCTGACTTTC. Translation gives CASSLAPGGTGANVLTF.

The V call is TRBV2, the J call TRBJ1-3, with no clear D. Looked up from germline, CDR1 is SNHLY and CDR2 is FYNNEI. V was shortened by 6 bases and J by 3 bases, with 9 bases between the two germline ends. This CDR3 region has 13 residues. The CDR3 protein is CASRRTVGNTIYF. CDR3 in DNA: TGTGCCAGCAGGCGGACTGTTGGAAACACCATATATTTT.

This clone was observed a handful of times. The genes are TRBV5-1 and TRBJ2-5, with D tentatively TRBD1 (6 bases). The CDR3 loop spans 14 amino acids. Germline assignment: CDR1 SGHRS and CDR2 YFSETQ. The V end was cut by 3 bases, the J end by 5 bases, with 14 bases between. The CDR3 reads CASSSSTGGETQYF. CDR3 DNA: TGCGCCAGCAGCTCATCGACAGGCGGGGAGACCCAGTACTTC.

The CDR3 DNA is TGTGCCAGCAGTGGGGCTCTTAGAAGGCCGGGTGAGCAGTTCTTC. Translation gives CASSGALRRPGEQFF. The J gene is TRBJ2-1, the V gene TRBV6-5; TRBD1 is a possible D gene (5 bases). The CDR3 totals 15 residues. CDR1 MNHEY and CDR2 SVGAGI come from the germline V gene. V was cut by 5 bases and J by 9 bases, with 20 bases left in between.

This clone was seen a few times. V and J are TRBV14 and TRBJ1-2; 7 nucleotides line up with TRBD1. Trimming at V came to 6 bases and at J to 4 bases, leaving 2 bases not matched to a gene. Germline V lookup: CDR1 SGHDN, CDR2 FVKESK. This CDR3 contains 12 residues. The CDR3 protein is CASSSGGYGYTF. As DNA, the CDR3 is TGTGCCAGCAGTTCAGGGGGCTATGGCTACACCTTC.

This chain links TRBV5-1 with TRBJ2-5; D gene uncertain. Per the germline V gene, CDR1 is SGHRS and CDR2 is YFSETQ. CDR3 length: 12 amino acids. V shed 2 bases and J shed 3 bases, with 5 bases lying between them. The CDR3 reads CASSFTEETQYF. CDR3 bases: TGCGCCAGCAGCTTTACGGAAGAGACCCAGTACTTC.

This clone was seen a handful of times. The chain is built from TRBV7-8 and TRBJ2-2; a weak D match, TRBD2 (5 bases). Germline values: CDR1 SGHVS, CDR2 FQNEAQ. V was cut by 5 bases and J by 7 bases, with 14 bases left in between. The CDR3 extends over 14 amino acids. The CDR3, as DNA: TGTGCCAGCAGCACCAGACGGACTGACGGGGAGCTGTTTTTT. This sequence encodes CASSTRRTDGELFF.

The rearrangement links TRBV18 to TRBJ2-1; a possible D gene is TRBD2 (5 bases). V dropped 6 bases and J dropped 5 bases, with 17 bases sitting between them. Germline-derived CDR1 and CDR2 are KGHSH and LQKENI. The CDR3 has 15 amino acids. CDR3 sequence: CASSSVGSGNNEQFF. DNA of the CDR3: TGTGCCAGCTCCTCCGTGGGCTCCGGGAACAATGAGCAGTTCTTC.

The gene calls are TRBV7-3 and TRBJ2-7; D could derive from TRBD1 or TRBD2 (6 bases each). In germline, CDR1 is SGHTA, CDR2 FQGTGA. The ends were cut back, 4 bases at V and 3 bases at J, with 19 bases in the middle. There are 16 residues in the CDR3. The CDR3 is CASSSHPAGEVYEQYF. DNA of the CDR3: TGTGCCAGCAGCTCCCATCCCGCAGGGGAGGTCTACGAGCAGTACTTC.

Here the CDR3 reads CASSLREREAKNIQYF. The CDR3 nucleotides read TGTGCCAGCAGCCTTAGGGAGAGGGAAGCCAAAAACATTCAGTACTTC. This chain links TRBV7-2 with TRBJ2-4; perhaps TRBD2 as D (5 bases). Germline V gene data show CDR1 as SGHTA and CDR2 as FQGNSA. Trimming removed 5 bases from V and 0 bases from J, with 14 bases in between. This CDR3 region has 16 residues.